The sequence of this T cell receptor (beta chain) was determined in a study of shared T cell receptors in the human thymus. This clone was seen a handful of times. Trimming cost V 1 base and J 7 bases, with 19 bases left between them. CDR1 is MNHEY and CDR2 is SVGAGI in the germline V gene. CDR3 length: 16 residues. Sequenced by immunoSEQ multiplex PCR; TCRdb stores in-frame clones only, minus some. The data show 700,000 to 750,000 clones, 70% to 90% seen once. This sample also belongs to another study, concerning human thymus T cells.

Sequencing was carried out using thymocytes. V is TRBV6-5 and J is TRBJ1-2; no firm D call. The receptor was isolated from a girl under three years old with a congenital heart defect. CDR3 coding DNA: TGTGCCAGCAGTTACTACACGGGGAAGATGAAGTCTGGCTACACCTTC. Its translation: CASSYYTGKMKSGYTF.